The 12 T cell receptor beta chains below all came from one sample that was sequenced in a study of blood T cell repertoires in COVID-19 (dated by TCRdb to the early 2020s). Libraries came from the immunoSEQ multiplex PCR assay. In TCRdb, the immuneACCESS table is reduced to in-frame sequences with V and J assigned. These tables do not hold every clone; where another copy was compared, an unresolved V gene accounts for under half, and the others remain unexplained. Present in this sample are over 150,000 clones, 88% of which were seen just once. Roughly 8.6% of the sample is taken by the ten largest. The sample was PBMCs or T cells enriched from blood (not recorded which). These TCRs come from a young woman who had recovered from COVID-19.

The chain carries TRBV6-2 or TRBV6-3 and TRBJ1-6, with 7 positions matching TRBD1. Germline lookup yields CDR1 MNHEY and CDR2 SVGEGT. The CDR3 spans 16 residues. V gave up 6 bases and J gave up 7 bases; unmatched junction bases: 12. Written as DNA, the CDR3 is TGTGCCAGCAGCCCTAAAGACAGGGCCCGAAATTCACCCCTCCACTTT. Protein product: CASSPKDRARNSPLHF.

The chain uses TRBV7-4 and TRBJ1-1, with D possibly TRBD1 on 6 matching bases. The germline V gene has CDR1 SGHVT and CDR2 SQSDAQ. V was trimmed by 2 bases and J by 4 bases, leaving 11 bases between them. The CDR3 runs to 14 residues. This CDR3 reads CASSLIVGATEAFF. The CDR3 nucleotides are TGTGCCAGCAGCTTAATCGTGGGGGCCACTGAAGCTTTCTTT.

The CDR3 nucleotides read TGTGCCAGCAGTTCCACCGTGAGCGGACAGCCCCACGAGCAGTACTTC. This sequence encodes CASSSTVSGQPHEQYF. The chain uses TRBV27 and TRBJ2-7; the D gene is possibly TRBD1 (6 bases). The V gene lost 4 bases and the J gene lost 5 bases, with 21 bases spanning the gap. Germline V gene lookup returns CDR1 MNHEY and CDR2 SMNVEV (reference sequence). The CDR3 consists of 16 residues.

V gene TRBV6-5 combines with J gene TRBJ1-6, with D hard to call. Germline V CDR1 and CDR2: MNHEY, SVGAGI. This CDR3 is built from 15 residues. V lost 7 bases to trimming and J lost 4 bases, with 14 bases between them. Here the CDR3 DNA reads TGTGCCAGCACGGAGGGATCTGTATATAATTCACCCCTCCACTTT. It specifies CASTEGSVYNSPLHF.

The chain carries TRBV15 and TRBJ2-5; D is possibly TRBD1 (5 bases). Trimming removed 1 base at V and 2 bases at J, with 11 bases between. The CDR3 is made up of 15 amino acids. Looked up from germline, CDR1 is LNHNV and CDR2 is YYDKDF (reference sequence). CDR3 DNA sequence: TGTGCCACCAGCAGAGTGGCAGGGCTGCAAGAGACCCAGTACTTC. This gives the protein CATSRVAGLQETQYF. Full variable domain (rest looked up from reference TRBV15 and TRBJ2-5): DAMVIQNPRYQVTQFGKPVTLSCSQTLNHNVMYWYQQKSSQAPKLLFHYYDKDFNNEADTPDNFQSRRPNTSFCFLDIRSPGLGDTAMYLCATSRVAGLQETQYFGPGTRLLVL.

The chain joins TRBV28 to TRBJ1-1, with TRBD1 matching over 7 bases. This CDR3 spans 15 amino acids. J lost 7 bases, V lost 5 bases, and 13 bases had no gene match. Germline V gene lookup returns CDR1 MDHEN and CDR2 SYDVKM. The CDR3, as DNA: TGTGCCAGCAGTAAAAAGAACCAGGGGGTAGGTGAAGCTTTCTTT. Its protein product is CASSKKNQGVGEAFF.

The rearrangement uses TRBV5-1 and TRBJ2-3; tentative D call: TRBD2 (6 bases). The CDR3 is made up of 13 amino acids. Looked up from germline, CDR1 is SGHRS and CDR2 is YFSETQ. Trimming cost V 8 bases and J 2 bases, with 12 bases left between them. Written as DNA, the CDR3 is TGCGCCAGTTCGCGGGACGACACAGATACGCAGTATTTT. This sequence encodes CASSRDDTDTQYF.

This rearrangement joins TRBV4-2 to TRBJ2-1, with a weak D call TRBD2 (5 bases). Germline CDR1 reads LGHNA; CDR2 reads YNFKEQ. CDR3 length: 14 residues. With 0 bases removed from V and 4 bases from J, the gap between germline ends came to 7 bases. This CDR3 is CASSQDGGYNEQFF. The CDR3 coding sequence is TGTGCCAGCAGCCAAGATGGAGGTTACAATGAGCAGTTCTTC.

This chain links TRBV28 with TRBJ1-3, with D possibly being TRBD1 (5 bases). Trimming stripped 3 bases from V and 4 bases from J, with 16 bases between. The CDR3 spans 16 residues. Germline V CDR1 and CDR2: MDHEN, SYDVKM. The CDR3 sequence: CASSFQGGVSGNTIYF. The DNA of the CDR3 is TGTGCCAGCAGTTTTCAAGGAGGGGTTTCAGGAAACACCATATATTTT.

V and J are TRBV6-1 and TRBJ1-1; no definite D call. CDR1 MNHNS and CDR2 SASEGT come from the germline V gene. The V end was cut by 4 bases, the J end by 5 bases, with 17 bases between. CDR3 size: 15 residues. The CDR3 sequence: CASSARASGGTEAFF. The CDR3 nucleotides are TGTGCCAGCAGTGCCCGGGCCTCAGGAGGTACTGAAGCTTTCTTT.

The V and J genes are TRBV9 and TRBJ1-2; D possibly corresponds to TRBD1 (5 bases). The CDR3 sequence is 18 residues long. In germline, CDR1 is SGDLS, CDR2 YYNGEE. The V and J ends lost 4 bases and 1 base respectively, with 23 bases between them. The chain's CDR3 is CASSPPGGAGGHNYGYTF. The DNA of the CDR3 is TGTGCCAGCAGCCCTCCGGGAGGGGCGGGTGGTCATAACTATGGCTACACCTTC.

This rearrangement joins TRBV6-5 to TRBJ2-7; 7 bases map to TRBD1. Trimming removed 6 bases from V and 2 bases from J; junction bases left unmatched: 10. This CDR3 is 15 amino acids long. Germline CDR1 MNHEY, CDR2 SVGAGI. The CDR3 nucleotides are TGTGCCAGCAGCAACGACAGGGAAGTCGCCTACGAGCAGTACTTC. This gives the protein CASSNDREVAYEQYF.